Described below is a single T cell receptor (beta chain) sequence and its context. Antigen unknown. This record comes from a study of T cell repertoires in ileal Crohn's disease. General study findings and limits: Compared with non-smokers, active smokers at surgery showed more clonal expansions.

Germline values: CDR1 SGHVT, CDR2 SQSDAQ. The CDR3 consists of 16 residues. Trimming removed 4 bases at V and 4 bases at J, with 20 bases between. Sequencing used immunoSEQ multiplex PCR; TCRdb keeps in-frame clones, though not all of them. The data show 2,500 or so clones, 84% seen once. The specimen sequenced was ileal tissue. The sequence was obtained from an adult with Crohn's disease. The chain joins TRBV7-4 to TRBJ2-7; D may be TRBD2 (5 bases). The CDR3 sequence is CASSSTTPTEEYEQYF. CDR3 DNA sequence: TGTGCCAGCAGCTCTACGACTCCGACGGAGGAGTACGAGCAGTACTTC.